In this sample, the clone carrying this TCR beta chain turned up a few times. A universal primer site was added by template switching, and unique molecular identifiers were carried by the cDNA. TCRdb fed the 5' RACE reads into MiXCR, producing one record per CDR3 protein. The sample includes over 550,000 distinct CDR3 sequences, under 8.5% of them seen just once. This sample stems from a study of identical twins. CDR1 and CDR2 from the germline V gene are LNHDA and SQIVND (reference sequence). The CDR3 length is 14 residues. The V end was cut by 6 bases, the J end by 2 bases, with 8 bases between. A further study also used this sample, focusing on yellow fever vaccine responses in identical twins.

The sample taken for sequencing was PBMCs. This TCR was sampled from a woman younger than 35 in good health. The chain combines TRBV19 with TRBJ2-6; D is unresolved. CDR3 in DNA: TGTGCCAGTAGCCAATTGACTGGGGCCAACGTCCTGACTTTC. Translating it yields CASSQLTGANVLTF. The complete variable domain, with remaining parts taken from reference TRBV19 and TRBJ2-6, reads DGGITQSPKYLFRKEGQNVTLSCEQNLNHDAMYWYRQDPGQGLRLIYYSQIVNDFQKGDIAEGYSVSREKKESFPLTVTSAQKNPTAFYLCASSQLTGANVLTFGAGSRLTVL.